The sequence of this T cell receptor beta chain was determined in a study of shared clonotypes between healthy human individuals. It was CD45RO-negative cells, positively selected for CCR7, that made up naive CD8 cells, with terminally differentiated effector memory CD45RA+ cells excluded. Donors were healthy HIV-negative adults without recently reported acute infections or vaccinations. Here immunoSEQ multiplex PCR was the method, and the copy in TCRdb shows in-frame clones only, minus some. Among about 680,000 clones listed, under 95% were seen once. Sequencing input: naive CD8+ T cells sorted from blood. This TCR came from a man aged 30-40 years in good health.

For the CDR3, the DNA is TGTGCCAGTAGTCTGGGGAATCAGCCCCAGCATTTT. As protein: CASSLGNQPQHF. The J gene is TRBJ1-5, the V gene TRBV19, with D unclear. V lost 5 bases and J lost 4, with 6 bases in between. From germline, CDR1 is LNHDA and CDR2 SQIVND (reference sequence). The CDR3 loop spans 12 amino acids.